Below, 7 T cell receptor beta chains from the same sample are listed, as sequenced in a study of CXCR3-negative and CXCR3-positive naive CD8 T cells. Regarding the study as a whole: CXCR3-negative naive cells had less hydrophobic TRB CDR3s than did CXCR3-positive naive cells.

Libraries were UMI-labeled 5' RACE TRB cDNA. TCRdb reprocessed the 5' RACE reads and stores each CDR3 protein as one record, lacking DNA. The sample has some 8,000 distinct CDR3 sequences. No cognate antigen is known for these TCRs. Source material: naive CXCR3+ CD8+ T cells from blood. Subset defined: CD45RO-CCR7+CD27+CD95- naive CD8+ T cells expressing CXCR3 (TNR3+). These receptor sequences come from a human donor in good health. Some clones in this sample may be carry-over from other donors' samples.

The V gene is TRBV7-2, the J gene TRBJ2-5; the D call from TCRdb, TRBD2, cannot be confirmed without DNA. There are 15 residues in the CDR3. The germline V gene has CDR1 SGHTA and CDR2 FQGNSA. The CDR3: CASSLEGLLRETQYF.

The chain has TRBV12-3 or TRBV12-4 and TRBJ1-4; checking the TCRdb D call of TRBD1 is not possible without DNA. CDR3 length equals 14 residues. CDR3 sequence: CASSLSRGGEKLFF.

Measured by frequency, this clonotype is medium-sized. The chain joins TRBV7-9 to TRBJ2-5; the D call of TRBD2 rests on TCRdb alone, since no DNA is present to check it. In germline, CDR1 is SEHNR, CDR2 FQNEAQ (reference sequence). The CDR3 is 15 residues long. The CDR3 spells CASSSKKGEVETQYF. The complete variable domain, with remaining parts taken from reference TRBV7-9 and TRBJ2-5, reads DTGVSQNPRHKITKRGQNVTFRCDPISEHNRLYWYRQTLGQGPEFLTYFQNEAQLEKSRLLSDRFSAERPKGSFSTLEIQRTEQGDSAMYLCASSSKKGEVETQYFGPGTRLLVL.

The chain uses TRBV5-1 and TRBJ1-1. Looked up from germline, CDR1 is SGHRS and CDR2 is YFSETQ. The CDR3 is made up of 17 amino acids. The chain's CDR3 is CASSLGEMAVNNTEAFF.

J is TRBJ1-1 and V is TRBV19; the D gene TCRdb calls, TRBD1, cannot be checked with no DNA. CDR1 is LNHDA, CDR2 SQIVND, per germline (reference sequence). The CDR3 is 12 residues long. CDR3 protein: CASWRGATEAFF.

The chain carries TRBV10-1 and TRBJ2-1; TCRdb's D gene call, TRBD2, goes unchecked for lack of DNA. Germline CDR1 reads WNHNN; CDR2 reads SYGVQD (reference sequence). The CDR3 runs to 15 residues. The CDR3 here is CASSDLAGGGNEQFF.

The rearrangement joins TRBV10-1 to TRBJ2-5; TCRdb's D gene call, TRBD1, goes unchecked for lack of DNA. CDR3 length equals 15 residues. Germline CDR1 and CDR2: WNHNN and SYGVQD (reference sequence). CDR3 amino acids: CASSEFNGGEETQYF.